This T cell receptor (beta chain) was retrieved from a study of tumor-infiltrating lymphocytes in primary liver carcinoma. A constant-region primer primed TCR beta cDNA synthesis from about 0.55 ug of total RNA. ARM-PCR, slightly modified, supplied the TCR beta libraries through three nested multiplex PCR rounds. The two initial PCR rounds, about 9 cycles each, used TRBV1-TRBV30 forward and C-beta reverse primers. TCRdb re-analysed the multiplex PCR reads in MiXCR, keeping a single row per CDR3 protein. The profile covers some 320,000 distinct CDR3 sequences, with 50% to 70% appearing a single time and roughly 10% taken by the ten largest. Blood RNA originated from unsorted whole blood, with germline DNA additionally extracted. V was shortened by 0 bases and J by 3 bases, with 6 bases between the two germline ends. Looked up from germline, CDR1 is SEHNR and CDR2 is FQNEAQ (reference sequence). CDR3 length: 14 amino acids.

This chain joins TRBV7-9 and TRBJ1-5; D not resolved. The sample comprised peripheral blood. This clonotype was obtained from a man aged 40-50 years with primary liver carcinoma and hepatitis B virus infection. As DNA, the CDR3 is TGTGCCAGCAGCTTAGCGGACTACAATCAGCCCCAGCATTTT. Protein product: CASSLADYNQPQHF.